What follows are 20 T cell receptor beta chains derived from one specimen sequenced in a study of blood T cell repertoires in COVID-19. Assay used: immunoSEQ multiplex PCR; TCRdb lists only in-frame clones, some missing. The table includes roughly 250,000 clones, approximately 83% detected once. Sequenced sample: PBMCs or T cells enriched from blood (not recorded which). Receptors were obtained from a woman aged 35 to 49 with acute COVID-19.

The J gene is TRBJ2-7, the V gene TRBV7-8; TRBD2 might be the D (5 bases). Germline V CDR1 and CDR2: SGHVS, FQNEAQ. The V gene lost 5 bases and the J gene lost 2 bases, with 16 bases spanning the gap. The CDR3 is made up of 15 amino acids. The chain's CDR3 is CASSLKRTPAYEQYF. CDR3 DNA: TGTGCCAGCAGCCTCAAGAGGACTCCAGCCTACGAGCAGTACTTC.

This chain connects TRBV29-1 to TRBJ2-3; D is uncertain. CDR3 length: 11 residues. With 4 bases removed from V and 4 bases from J, the gap between germline ends came to 6 bases. Per the germline V gene, CDR1 is SQVTM and CDR2 is ANQGSEA. The CDR3 sequence: CSVALPDTQYF. In DNA form, the CDR3 reads TGCAGCGTTGCTCTCCCAGATACGCAGTATTTT.

The chain carries TRBV5-5 and TRBJ2-7, with D possibly matching TRBD1 (6 bases). The CDR3 spans 15 residues. Germline assignment: CDR1 SGHKS and CDR2 YYEKEE (reference sequence). Trimming took 1 base from V and 2 from J, leaving 13 bases between them. This CDR3 is CASSLSPAGAYEQYF. CDR3 nucleotide sequence: TGTGCCAGCAGCTTGAGTCCCGCAGGGGCCTACGAGCAGTACTTC.

The V and J genes are TRBV4-2 and TRBJ2-3; D is uncertain. This CDR3 contains 15 residues. Looked up from germline, CDR1 is LGHNA and CDR2 is YNFKEQ. Trimming stripped 4 bases from V and 0 bases from J, with 11 bases between. CDR3: CASSLTSESTDTQYF. CDR3 in DNA: TGTGCCAGCAGCCTCACCAGCGAGAGCACAGATACGCAGTATTTT.

V is TRBV5-1 and J is TRBJ2-7, with 15 bases lining up with TRBD2. From germline, CDR1 is SGHRS and CDR2 YFSETQ. Trimming took 4 bases from V and 3 from J; bases not matched to a gene: 8. The CDR3 sequence is 17 residues long. CDR3 DNA: TGCGCCAGCAGCACCGGGACTAGCGGGAGGTGGGACTACGAGCAGTACTTC. It yields the protein CASSTGTSGRWDYEQYF. Complete variable domain (other parts from reference TRBV5-1 and TRBJ2-7): KAGVTQTPRYLIKTRGQQVTLSCSPISGHRSVSWYQQTPGQGLQFLFEYFSETQRNKGNFPGRFSGRQFSNSRSEMNVSTLELGDSALYLCASSTGTSGRWDYEQYFGPGTRLTVT.

V gene TRBV7-3 combines with J gene TRBJ2-1; tentatively, D is TRBD2 (5 bases). Germline V gives CDR1 SGHTA, CDR2 FQGTGA. Between the trimmed V and J ends, which lost 5 bases and 6 bases, there was a span of 8 bases. The CDR3 totals 12 residues. For the CDR3, the DNA is TGTGCCAGCAGCCTCCGGGGCAATGAGCAGTTCTTC. It codes for CASSLRGNEQFF.

The chain carries TRBV5-4 and TRBJ2-1, with 8 bases lining up with TRBD2. The CDR3 length is 16 residues. With 4 bases clipped from V and 4 bases from J, the junction kept 10 bases outside the gene matches. The germline V gene has CDR1 SGHNT and CDR2 YYREEE (reference sequence). This CDR3 reads CASSPFGQREYNEQFF. The CDR3 DNA reads TGTGCCAGCAGCCCGTTTGGCCAGCGGGAGTACAATGAGCAGTTCTTC.

The V gene is TRBV2, the J gene TRBJ2-3, with 9 bases that match TRBD2. J gave up 2 bases and V 7 bases, and 10 bases lay outside the gene matches. This CDR3 spans 16 amino acids. Germline CDR1 reads SNHLY; CDR2 reads FYNNEI. This chain's CDR3 is CASTYQTSGATDTQYF. The CDR3 DNA is TGTGCCAGCACCTATCAGACTAGCGGAGCCACAGATACGCAGTATTTT.

This clone was found once. The chain has TRBV30 and TRBJ2-3; possibly TRBD2 for D (6 bases). Trimming left V 2 bases short and J 5 bases short, with 11 bases between. Germline CDR1 and CDR2: GTSNPN and SVGIG (reference sequence). The CDR3 consists of 13 residues. In nucleotides, the CDR3 is TGTGCCTGGAGTCTGGGGGGAGGAGATACGCAGTATTTT. Protein: CAWSLGGGDTQYF. The full variable domain, in which reference TRBV30 and TRBJ2-3 provide the parts outside the CDR3, is SQTIHQWPATLVQPVGSPLSLECTVEGTSNPNLYWYRQAAGRGLQLLFYSVGIGQISSEVPQNLSASRPQDRQFILSSKKLLLSDSGFYLCAWSLGGGDTQYFGPGTRLTVL.

The V call is TRBV5-8, the J call TRBJ2-2; D possibly corresponds to TRBD1 (6 bases). CDR1 is SGHTS, CDR2 YDEGEE, per germline. The CDR3 totals 14 residues. V dropped 4 bases and J dropped 1 base, with 8 bases sitting between them. The CDR3 loop is CASSVDRNTGELFF. The CDR3 region has the DNA TGTGCCAGCAGCGTGGACAGGAACACCGGGGAGCTGTTTTTT.

This sequence joins TRBV27 and TRBJ1-6; D is unresolved. Per the germline V gene, CDR1 is MNHEY and CDR2 is SMNVEV (reference sequence). The CDR3 is 13 residues long. V lost 5 bases and J lost 6, with 8 bases in between. This chain's CDR3 is CASSLDINSPLHF. DNA for the CDR3: TGTGCCAGCAGTCTTGACATTAATTCACCCCTCCACTTT.

The chain carries TRBV2 and TRBJ2-5, with a tentative D call TRBD2 (5 bases). The CDR3 runs to 15 residues. V shed 9 bases and J shed 3 bases, with 20 bases lying between them. Germline lookup yields CDR1 SNHLY and CDR2 FYNNEI. In nucleotides, the CDR3 is TGTGCCAGTACATACCCGGACGCCGGGGAAGAGACCCAGTACTTC. This encodes CASTYPDAGEETQYF.

This clone showed up just a few times. The CDR3: CASSAGTSGTDTQYF. For the CDR3, the DNA is TGTGCCAGCAGCGCCGGGACTAGCGGCACAGATACGCAGTATTTT. V is TRBV7-9 and J is TRBJ2-3; 10 nucleotides align to TRBD2. The CDR3 consists of 15 residues. Germline CDR1 reads SEHNR; CDR2 reads FQNEAQ (reference sequence). The J segment lost 1 base and the V segment lost 5 bases, leaving 3 bases of the junction unmatched. The entire variable domain, with the rest obtained from reference TRBV7-9 and TRBJ2-3, is as follows: DTGVSQNPRHKITKRGQNVTFRCDPISEHNRLYWYRQTLGQGPEFLTYFQNEAQLEKSRLLSDRFSAERPKGSFSTLEIQRTEQGDSAMYLCASSAGTSGTDTQYFGPGTRLTVL.

The V call is TRBV24-1, the J call TRBJ2-1, with TRBD1 matching 11 bases. Germline V CDR1 and CDR2: KGHDR, SFDVKD. This CDR3 comprises 16 residues. Losses at the gene ends were 7 bases for V and 7 bases for J; bases not matched to a gene: 11. This CDR3 reads CATSDSGTGGFNEQFF. Written as DNA, the CDR3 is TGTGCCACCAGCGACTCCGGGACAGGGGGTTTTAATGAGCAGTTCTTC.

The V call is TRBV5-4, the J call TRBJ2-1; 7 bases line up with TRBD2. The length of the CDR3 is 16 residues. CDR1 SGHNT and CDR2 YYREEE come from the germline V gene (reference sequence). DNA of the CDR3: TGTGCTTATTCTGGCGGGAGTAGGTGGTCCTACAATGAGCAGTTCTTC. Protein: CAYSGGSRWSYNEQFF.

Written as DNA, the CDR3 is TGTGCCAGCAGCTTAGGACTAGCGGCGAGGGACGAGCAGTACTTC. This sequence encodes CASSLGLAARDEQYF. V and J are TRBV7-2 and TRBJ2-7; 9 positions agree with TRBD2. The V segment lost 1 base and the J segment 5 bases; nucleotides outside the gene matches: 6. From germline, CDR1 is SGHTA and CDR2 FQGNSA. CDR3 length: 15 amino acids.

The chain uses TRBV5-1 and TRBJ1-3; D uncertain. The CDR3 totals 15 residues. V was cut by 1 base and J by 0 bases, with 8 bases left in between. Per the germline V gene, CDR1 is SGHRS and CDR2 is YFSETQ. The DNA of the CDR3 is TGCGCCAGCAGCTTGTTGAGTAACTCTGGAAACACCATATATTTT. Its protein is CASSLLSNSGNTIYF. The whole variable domain, filled in from reference TRBV5-1 and TRBJ1-3, reads KAGVTQTPRYLIKTRGQQVTLSCSPISGHRSVSWYQQTPGQGLQFLFEYFSETQRNKGNFPGRFSGRQFSNSRSEMNVSTLELGDSALYLCASSLLSNSGNTIYFGEGSWLTVV.

This chain connects TRBV2 to TRBJ1-5; 8 nucleotides agree with TRBD1. This CDR3 is built from 17 residues. The germline V gene has CDR1 SNHLY and CDR2 FYNNEI. With V trimmed by 4 bases and J by 0 bases, 8 bases remained unmatched. This chain's CDR3 is CASSVATGGDSNQPQHF. The CDR3 DNA reads as TGTGCCAGCAGTGTTGCTACAGGGGGGGATAGCAATCAGCCCCAGCATTTT.

This clone was observed once. The rearrangement links TRBV19 to TRBJ2-1; 9 bases are shared with TRBD2. The length of the CDR3 is 16 residues. V gave up 2 bases and J gave up 0 bases; unmatched junction bases: 2. CDR1 and CDR2 from the germline V gene are LNHDA and SQIVND (reference sequence). This CDR3 is CASSIKRGASYNEQFF. The CDR3 bases are TGTGCCAGTAGTATAAAGCGGGGGGCCTCCTACAATGAGCAGTTCTTC.

The J gene is TRBJ1-2, the V gene TRBV24-1; 11 bases match TRBD1. Germline V gene sequence: CDR1 KGHDR, CDR2 SFDVKD. The V gene end was trimmed by 4 bases and the J gene end by 3 bases; junction bases not matched to a gene: 3. The CDR3 totals 15 residues. Here the CDR3 DNA reads TGTGCCACCAGTGACGAGGGACAGGGGGACTATGGCTACACCTTC. Residues: CATSDEGQGDYGYTF.